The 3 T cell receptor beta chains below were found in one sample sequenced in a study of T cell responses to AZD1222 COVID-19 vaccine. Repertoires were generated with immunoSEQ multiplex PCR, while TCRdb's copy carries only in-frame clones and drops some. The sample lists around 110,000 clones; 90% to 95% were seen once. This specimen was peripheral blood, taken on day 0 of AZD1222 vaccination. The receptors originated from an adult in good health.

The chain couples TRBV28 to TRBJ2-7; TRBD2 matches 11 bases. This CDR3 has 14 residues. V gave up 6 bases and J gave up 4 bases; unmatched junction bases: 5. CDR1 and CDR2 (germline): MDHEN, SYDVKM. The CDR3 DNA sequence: TGTGCCAGCAGGCCGGGACTAGCGGAGTACGAGCAGTACTTC. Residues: CASRPGLAEYEQYF.

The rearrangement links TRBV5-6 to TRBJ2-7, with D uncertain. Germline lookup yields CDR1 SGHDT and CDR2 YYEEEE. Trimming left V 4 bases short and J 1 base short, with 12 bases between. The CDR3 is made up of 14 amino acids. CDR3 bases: TGTGCCAGCAGCCCACGAGGTGCTTCCTACGAGCAGTACTTC. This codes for CASSPRGASYEQYF. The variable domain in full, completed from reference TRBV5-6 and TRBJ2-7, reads DAGVTQSPTHLIKTRGQQVTLRCSPKSGHDTVSWYQQALGQGPQFIFQYYEEEERQRGNFPDRFSGHQFPNYSSELNVNALLLGDSALYLCASSPRGASYEQYFGPGTRLTVT.

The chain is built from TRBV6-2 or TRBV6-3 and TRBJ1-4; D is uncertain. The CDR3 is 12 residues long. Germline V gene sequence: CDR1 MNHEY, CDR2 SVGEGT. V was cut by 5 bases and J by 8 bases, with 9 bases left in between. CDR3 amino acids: CASSGRPEKLFF. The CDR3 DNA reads TGTGCCAGCAGTGGGCGGCCGGAAAAACTGTTTTTT.